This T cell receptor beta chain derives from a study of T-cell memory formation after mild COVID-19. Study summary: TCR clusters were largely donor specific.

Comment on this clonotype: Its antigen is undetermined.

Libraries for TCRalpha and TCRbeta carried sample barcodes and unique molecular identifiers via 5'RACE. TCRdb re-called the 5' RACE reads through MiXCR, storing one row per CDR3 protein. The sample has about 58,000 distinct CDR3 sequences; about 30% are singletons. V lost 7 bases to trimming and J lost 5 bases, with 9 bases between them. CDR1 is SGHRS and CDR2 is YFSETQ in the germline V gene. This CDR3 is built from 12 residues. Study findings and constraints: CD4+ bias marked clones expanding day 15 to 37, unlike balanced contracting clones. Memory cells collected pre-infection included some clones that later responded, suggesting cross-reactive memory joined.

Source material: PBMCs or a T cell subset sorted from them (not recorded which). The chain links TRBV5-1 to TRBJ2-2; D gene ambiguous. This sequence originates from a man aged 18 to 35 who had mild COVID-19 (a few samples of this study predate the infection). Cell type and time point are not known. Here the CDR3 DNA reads TGCGCCAGCCTAGAAGGGACCGGGGAGCTGTTTTTT. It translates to CASLEGTGELFF.